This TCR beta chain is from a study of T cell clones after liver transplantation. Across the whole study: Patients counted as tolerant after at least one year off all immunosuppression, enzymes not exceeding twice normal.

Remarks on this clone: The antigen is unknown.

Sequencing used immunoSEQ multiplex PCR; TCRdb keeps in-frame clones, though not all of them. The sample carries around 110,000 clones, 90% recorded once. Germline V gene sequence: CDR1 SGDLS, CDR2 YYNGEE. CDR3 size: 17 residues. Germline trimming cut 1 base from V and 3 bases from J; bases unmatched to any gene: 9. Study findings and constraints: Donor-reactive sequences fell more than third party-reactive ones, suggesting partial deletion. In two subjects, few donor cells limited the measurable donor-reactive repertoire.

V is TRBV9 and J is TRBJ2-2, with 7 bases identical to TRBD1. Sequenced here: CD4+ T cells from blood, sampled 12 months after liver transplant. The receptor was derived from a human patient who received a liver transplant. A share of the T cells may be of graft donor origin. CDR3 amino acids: CASSVSTGATHTGELFF. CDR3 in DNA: TGTGCCAGCAGCGTATCAACAGGGGCCACCCACACCGGGGAGCTGTTTTTT.